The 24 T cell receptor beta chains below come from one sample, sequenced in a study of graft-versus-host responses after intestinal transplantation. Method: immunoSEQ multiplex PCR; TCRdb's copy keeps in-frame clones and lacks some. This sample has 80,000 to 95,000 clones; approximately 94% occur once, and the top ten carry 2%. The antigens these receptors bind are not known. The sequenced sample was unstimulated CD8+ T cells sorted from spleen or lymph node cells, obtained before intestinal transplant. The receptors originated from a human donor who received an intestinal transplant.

The CDR3 region has the DNA TGTGCCTGGAGTGTACAAGGGGGAAACAGGGGGCGAAGTCTTGTGGATACGCAGTATTTT. Its protein is CAWSVQGGNRGRSLVDTQYF. The chain employs TRBV30 and TRBJ2-3; 9 bases align to TRBD1. V gave up 0 bases and J gave up 6 bases; unmatched junction bases: 22. Germline V CDR1 and CDR2: GTSNPN, SVGIG (reference sequence). The CDR3 covers 20 residues.

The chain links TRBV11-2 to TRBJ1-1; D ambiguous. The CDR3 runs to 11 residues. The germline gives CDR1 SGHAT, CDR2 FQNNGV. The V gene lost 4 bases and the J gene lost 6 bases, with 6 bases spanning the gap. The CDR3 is CASSSSPEAFF. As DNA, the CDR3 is TGTGCCAGCAGCTCCAGTCCTGAAGCTTTCTTT.

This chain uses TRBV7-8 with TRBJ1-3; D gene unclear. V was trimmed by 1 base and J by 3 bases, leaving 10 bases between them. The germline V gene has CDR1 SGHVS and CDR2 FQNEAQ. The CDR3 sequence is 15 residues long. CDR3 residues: CASSLDWNSGNTIYF. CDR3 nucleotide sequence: TGTGCCAGCAGCTTAGATTGGAACAGTGGAAACACCATATATTTT.

CDR3: CASSLGTGTYGYTF. The CDR3 DNA is TGTGCCAGCAGTTTGGGGACAGGGACATATGGCTACACCTTC. The chain couples TRBV27 to TRBJ1-2; 9 bases line up with TRBD1. Looked up from germline, CDR1 is MNHEY and CDR2 is SMNVEV (reference sequence). V lost 3 bases and J lost 5; bases outside the gene matches: 4. The CDR3 has 14 amino acids.

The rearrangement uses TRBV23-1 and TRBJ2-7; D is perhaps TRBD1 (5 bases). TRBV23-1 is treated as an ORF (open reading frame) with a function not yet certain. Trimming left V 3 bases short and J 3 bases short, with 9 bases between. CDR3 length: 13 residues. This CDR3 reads CASSQPRDYEQYF. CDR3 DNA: TGCGCCAGCAGTCAGCCCAGGGACTACGAGCAGTACTTC.

CDR3 residues: CASSQVGEDTEAFF. In nucleotides, the CDR3 is TGCGCCAGCAGCCAAGTAGGGGAGGACACTGAAGCTTTCTTT. The chain carries TRBV4-3 and TRBJ1-1, with D perhaps TRBD1 (5 bases). The CDR3 covers 14 residues. V shed 1 base and J shed 3 bases, with 9 bases lying between them. Per the germline V gene, CDR1 is LGHNA and CDR2 is YSLEER.

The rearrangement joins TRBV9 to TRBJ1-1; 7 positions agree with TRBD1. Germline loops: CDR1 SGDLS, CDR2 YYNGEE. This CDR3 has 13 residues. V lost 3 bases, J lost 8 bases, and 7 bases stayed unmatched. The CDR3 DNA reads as TGTGCCAGCAGCGCTGGATCGGGACAGGAAGCTTTCTTT. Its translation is CASSAGSGQEAFF.

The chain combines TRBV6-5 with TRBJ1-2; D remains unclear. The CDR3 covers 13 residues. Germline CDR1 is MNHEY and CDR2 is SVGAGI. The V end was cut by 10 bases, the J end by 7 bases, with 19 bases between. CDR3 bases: TGTGCCACCCAGGTACAGTCTATTGCTGGCTACACCTTC. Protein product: CATQVQSIAGYTF.

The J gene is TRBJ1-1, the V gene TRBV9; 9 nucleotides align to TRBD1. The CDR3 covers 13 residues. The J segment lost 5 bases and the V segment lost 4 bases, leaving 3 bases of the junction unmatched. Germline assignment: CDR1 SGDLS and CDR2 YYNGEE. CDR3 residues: CASSPTGGTEAFF. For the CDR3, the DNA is TGTGCCAGCAGCCCGACAGGGGGGACTGAAGCTTTCTTT. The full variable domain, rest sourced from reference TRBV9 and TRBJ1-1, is DSGVTQTPKHLITATGQRVTLRCSPRSGDLSVYWYQQSLDQGLQFLIQYYNGEERAKGNILERFSAQQFPDLHSELNLSSLELGDSALYFCASSPTGGTEAFFGQGTRLTVV.

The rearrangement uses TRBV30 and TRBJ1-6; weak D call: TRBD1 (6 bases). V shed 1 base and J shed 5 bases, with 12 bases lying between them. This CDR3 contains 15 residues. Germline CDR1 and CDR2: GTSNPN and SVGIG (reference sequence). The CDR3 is CAWSALGGDNSPLHF. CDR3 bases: TGTGCCTGGAGTGCCCTAGGGGGAGATAATTCACCCCTCCACTTT.

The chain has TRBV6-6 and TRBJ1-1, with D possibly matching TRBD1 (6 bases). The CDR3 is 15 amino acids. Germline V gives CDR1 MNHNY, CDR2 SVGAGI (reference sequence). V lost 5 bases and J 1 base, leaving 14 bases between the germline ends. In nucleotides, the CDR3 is TGTGCCAGCAGTCTCTTCACAGGGAAGAACACTGAAGCTTTCTTT. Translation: CASSLFTGKNTEAFF.

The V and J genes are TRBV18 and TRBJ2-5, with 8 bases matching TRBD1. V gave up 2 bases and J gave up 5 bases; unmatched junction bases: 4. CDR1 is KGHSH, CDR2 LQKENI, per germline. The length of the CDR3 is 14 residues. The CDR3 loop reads CASSPDQGAETQYF. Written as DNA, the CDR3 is TGTGCCAGCTCACCAGATCAGGGGGCTGAGACCCAGTACTTC.

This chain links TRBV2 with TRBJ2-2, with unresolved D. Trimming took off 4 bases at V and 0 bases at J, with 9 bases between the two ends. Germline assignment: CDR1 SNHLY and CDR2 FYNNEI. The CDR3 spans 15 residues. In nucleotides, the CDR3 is TGTGCCAGCAGTGTCCTAGACTCGAACACCGGGGAGCTGTTTTTT. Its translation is CASSVLDSNTGELFF.

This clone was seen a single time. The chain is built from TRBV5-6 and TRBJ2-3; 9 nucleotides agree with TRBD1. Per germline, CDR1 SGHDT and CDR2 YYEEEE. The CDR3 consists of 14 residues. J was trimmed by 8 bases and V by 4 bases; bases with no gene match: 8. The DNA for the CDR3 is TGTGCCAGCAGCCCCGGGACAGGGTTTGTTACGCAGTATTTT. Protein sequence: CASSPGTGFVTQYF. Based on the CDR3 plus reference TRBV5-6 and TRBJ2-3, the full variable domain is DAGVTQSPTHLIKTRGQQVTLRCSPKSGHDTVSWYQQALGQGPQFIFQYYEEEERQRGNFPDRFSGHQFPNYSSELNVNALLLGDSALYLCASSPGTGFVTQYFGPGTRLTVL.

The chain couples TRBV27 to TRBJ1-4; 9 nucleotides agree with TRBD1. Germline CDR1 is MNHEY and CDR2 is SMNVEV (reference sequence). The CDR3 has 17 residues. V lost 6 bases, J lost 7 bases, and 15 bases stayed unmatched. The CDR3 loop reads CASRARGGQGAFEKLFF. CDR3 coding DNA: TGTGCCAGCAGGGCGAGAGGGGGACAGGGAGCCTTTGAAAAACTGTTTTTT. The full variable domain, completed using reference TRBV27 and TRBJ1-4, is EAQVTQNPRYLITVTGKKLTVTCSQNMNHEYMSWYRQDPGLGLRQIYYSMNVEVTDKGDVPEGYKVSRKEKRNFPLILESPSPNQTSLYFCASRARGGQGAFEKLFFGSGTQLSVL.

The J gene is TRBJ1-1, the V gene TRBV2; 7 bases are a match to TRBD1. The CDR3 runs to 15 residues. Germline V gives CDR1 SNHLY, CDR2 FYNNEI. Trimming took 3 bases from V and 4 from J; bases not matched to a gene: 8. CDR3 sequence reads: CASSDGRGEVTEAFF. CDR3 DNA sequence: TGTGCCAGCAGTGATGGCAGGGGGGAGGTCACTGAAGCTTTCTTT. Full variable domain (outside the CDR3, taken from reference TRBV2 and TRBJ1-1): EPEVTQTPSHQVTQMGQEVILRCVPISNHLYFYWYRQILGQKVEFLVSFYNNEISEKSEIFDDQFSVERPDGSNFTLKIRSTKLEDSAMYFCASSDGRGEVTEAFFGQGTRLTVV.

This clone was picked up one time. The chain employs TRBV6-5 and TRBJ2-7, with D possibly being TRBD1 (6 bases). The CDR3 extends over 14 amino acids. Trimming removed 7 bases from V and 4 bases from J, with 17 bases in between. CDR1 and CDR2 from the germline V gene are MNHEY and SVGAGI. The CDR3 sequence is CASKASQGSYEQYF. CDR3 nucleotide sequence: TGTGCCAGCAAGGCGTCACAGGGTTCTTACGAGCAGTACTTC.

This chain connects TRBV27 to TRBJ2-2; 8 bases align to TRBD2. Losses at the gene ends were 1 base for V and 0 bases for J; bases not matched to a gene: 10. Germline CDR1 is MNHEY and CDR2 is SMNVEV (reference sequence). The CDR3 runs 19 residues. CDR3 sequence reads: CASSLLGLAGGSNTGELFF. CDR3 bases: TGTGCCAGCAGTTTATTGGGTTTGGCGGGGGGTTCGAACACCGGGGAGCTGTTTTTT.

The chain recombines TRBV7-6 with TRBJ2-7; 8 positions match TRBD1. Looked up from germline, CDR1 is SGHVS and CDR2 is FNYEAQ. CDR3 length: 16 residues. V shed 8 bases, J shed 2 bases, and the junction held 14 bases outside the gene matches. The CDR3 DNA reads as TGTGCCAGCTCTCCTCCTCCCGGGACAGGAGCCTACGAGCAGTACTTC. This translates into CASSPPPGTGAYEQYF.

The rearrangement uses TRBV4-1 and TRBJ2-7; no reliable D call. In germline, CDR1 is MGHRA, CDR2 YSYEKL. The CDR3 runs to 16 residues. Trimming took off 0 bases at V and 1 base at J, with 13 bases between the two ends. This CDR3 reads CASSQDLARPSYEQYF. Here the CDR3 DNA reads TGCGCCAGCAGCCAAGACCTTGCGAGGCCGTCCTACGAGCAGTACTTC.

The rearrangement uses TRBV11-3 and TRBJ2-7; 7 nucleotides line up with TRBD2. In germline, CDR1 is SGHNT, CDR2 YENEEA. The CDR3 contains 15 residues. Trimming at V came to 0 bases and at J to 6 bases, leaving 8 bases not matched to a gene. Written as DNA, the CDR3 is TGTGCCAGCAGCTTAGATGCTGGACTAGATGGCGAGCAGTACTTC. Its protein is CASSLDAGLDGEQYF. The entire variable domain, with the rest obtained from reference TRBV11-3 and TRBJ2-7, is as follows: EAGVVQSPRYKIIEKKQPVAFWCNPISGHNTLYWYLQNLGQGPELLIRYENEEAVDDSQLPKDRFSAERLKGVDSTLKIQPAELGDSAVYLCASSLDAGLDGEQYFGPGTRLTVT.

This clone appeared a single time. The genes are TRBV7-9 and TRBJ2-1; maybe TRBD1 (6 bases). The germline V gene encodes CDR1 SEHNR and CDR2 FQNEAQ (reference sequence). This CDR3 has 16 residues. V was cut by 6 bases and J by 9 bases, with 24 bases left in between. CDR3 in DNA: TGTGCCAGCAGACCTCCGAGAAGAGGGGGTACAGGTGAGCAGTTCTTC. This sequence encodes CASRPPRRGGTGEQFF.

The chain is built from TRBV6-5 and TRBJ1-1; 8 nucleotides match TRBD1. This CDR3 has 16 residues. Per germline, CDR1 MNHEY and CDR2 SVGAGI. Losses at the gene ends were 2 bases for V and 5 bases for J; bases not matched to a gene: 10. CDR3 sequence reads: CASSYAGGEIRTEAFF. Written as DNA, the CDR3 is TGTGCCAGCAGTTACGCAGGGGGCGAGATTAGGACTGAAGCTTTCTTT.

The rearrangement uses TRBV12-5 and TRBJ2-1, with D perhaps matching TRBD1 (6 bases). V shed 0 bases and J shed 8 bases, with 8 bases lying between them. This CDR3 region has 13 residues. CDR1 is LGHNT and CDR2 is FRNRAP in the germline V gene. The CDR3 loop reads CASGLVWTDEQFF. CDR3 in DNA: TGTGCTAGTGGTTTGGTCTGGACAGATGAGCAGTTCTTC. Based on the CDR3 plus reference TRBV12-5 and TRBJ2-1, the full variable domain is DARVTQTPRHKVTEMGQEVTMRCQPILGHNTVFWYRQTMMQGLELLAYFRNRAPLDDSGMPKDRFSAEMPDATLATLKIQPSEPRDSAVYFCASGLVWTDEQFFGPGTRLTVL.